The next 21 T cell receptor beta chains were all read from a single sample in a study of tissue T cells after allogeneic stem cell transplantation. Sequenced by immunoSEQ multiplex PCR; TCRdb stores in-frame clones only, minus some. The sample lists some 19,000 clones, approximately 69% occurring once. What was sequenced was blood. All receptors come from a female BALB/c mouse in good health. The MHC haplotype of this mouse line is H2-d.

Turning to this clone: The gene symbols are mouse symbols. The read gets to within 1 residue of the CDR3 end, and the germline J gene fills in the rest. The chain has TRBV5 and TRBJ1-2, with 7 bases aligning to TRBD1. Trimming cost V 4 bases and J 4 bases; bases outside gene matches: 3. Germline CDR1 LGHNA, CDR2 YNLKQL (reference sequence). The CDR3 spans 13 residues. The sequenced part of the CDR3 DNA is TGTGCCAGCAGCCCGACAGGGATCTCCGACTACACC. Its protein product is CASSPTGISDYT. The full CDR3 is CASSPTGISDYTF.

Points on this clone: Genes and germline come from the mouse. Sequencing ends 1 residue short of the CDR3 end; the germline J gene provides the rest. The chain has TRBV1 and TRBJ1-1, with D perhaps matching TRBD1 (6 bases). V lost 3 bases and J lost 3, with 8 bases in between. Germline lookup yields CDR1 NSQYPW and CDR2 LRSPGD (reference sequence). The CDR3 extends over 13 amino acids. The CDR3 loop is CTCSAQGYTEVFF. CDR3 DNA (partial): TGCACCTGCAGTGCCCAGGGGTACACAGAAGTCTTC.

Points on this clone: Gene labels here are mouse ones. Read data end 1 residue before the CDR3 end; the end is taken from the germline J gene. The chain joins TRBV13-3 to TRBJ2-2; TRBD2 might be the D (6 bases). The germline V gene has CDR1 NNHDY and CDR2 SYVADS. This CDR3 comprises 13 residues. Trimming pared 7 bases from V and 0 bases from J, leaving 7 bases between. CDR3 DNA (partial): TGTGCCAGCGGGGGGACAAACACCGGGCAGCTCTAC. This gives the protein CASGGTNTGQLY. The whole CDR3 protein reads CASGGTNTGQLYF.

A remark on this clone: Here the gene names and germline are mouse. The read is 1 residue too short to cover the CDR3 end, so that end is filled in from the germline J gene. The chain carries TRBV13-2 and TRBJ2-4; D perhaps matches TRBD2 (6 bases). This CDR3 has 14 residues. The germline CDR1 and CDR2 sequences are NNHNN and SYGAGS (reference sequence). V lost 1 base to trimming and J lost 4 bases, with 10 bases between them. The CDR3 DNA, read in part, is TGTGCCAGCGGTGATCCTGGGGCCGAAAACACCTTGTAC. This codes for CASGDPGAENTLY. The complete CDR3 reads CASGDPGAENTLYF.

Remarks on this clone: The germline and genes are mouse ones. The read ends 1 residue shy of where the CDR3 ends; the end is completed using the germline J gene. J is TRBJ1-5 and V is TRBV13-1; D is perhaps TRBD1 (5 bases). CDR1 is NSHNY and CDR2 is SYGAGN in the germline V gene. The ends were cut back, 2 bases at V and 4 bases at J, with 7 bases in the middle. The length of the CDR3 is 13 residues. The CDR3 spells CASSDGQNQAPLF. The sequenced part of the CDR3 DNA is TGTGCCAGCAGTGACGGACAAAACCAGGCTCCGCTT.

This clone was seen a few times. Mouse names are used for the genes. Read sequence stops 1 residue before the CDR3 end, and the germline J gene provides the missing end. The chain recombines TRBV4 with TRBJ1-3, with TRBD1 identical over 7 bases. This CDR3 is built from 15 residues. The V and J ends lost 5 bases and 0 bases, in that order; junction bases with no gene match: 4. Germline values: CDR1 LGHDT, CDR2 YNNKQL (reference sequence). The CDR3 region is CASSQTGTSGNTLYF. Partial CDR3 DNA: TGTGCCAGCAGCCAGACAGGGACTTCTGGAAATACGCTCTAT.

This clone came up a few times. Gene names follow the mouse nomenclature. The CDR3 DNA, read in part, is TGTGCCAGCAGCCACCCGGGGGAACAGTAC. Residues: CASSHPGEQY. The full-length CDR3 reads as CASSHPGEQYF. This chain connects TRBV4 to TRBJ2-7; D is unclear. Coverage ceases 1 residue before the CDR3 finishes, and the germline J gene fills in the end. The germline gives CDR1 LGHDT, CDR2 YNNKQL (reference sequence). CDR3 length: 11 amino acids. V dropped 5 bases and J dropped 7 bases, with 9 bases sitting between them.

A note on this clone: The gene symbols are mouse symbols. The CDR3 end lies 1 residue beyond the end of the read and is filled in from the germline J gene. This chain uses TRBV3 with TRBJ2-5; 8 nucleotides match TRBD2. V lost 1 base and J lost 3; bases outside the gene matches: 3. CDR3 length: 15 residues. Germline V gives CDR1 SNHLY, CDR2 FYNGKV (reference sequence). Incomplete CDR3 DNA: TGTGCCAGCAGCTTAGAGCTGGGGGGTCAAGACACCCAGTAC. Amino acid sequence: CASSLELGGQDTQY. The complete CDR3 reads CASSLELGGQDTQYF.

On this clone itself: Gene names are the mouse ones. The read stops 1 residue short of the end of the CDR3; the missing end is completed from the germline J gene. This chain links TRBV2 with TRBJ2-5, with a tentative D call TRBD2 (5 bases). The CDR3 runs 14 residues. Germline CDR1 and CDR2: LGHNA and YSYQKL. V shed 0 bases and J shed 1 base, with 5 bases lying between them. The DNA read from the CDR3 is TGTGCCAGCAGCCAAGACTGGGACCAAGACACCCAGTAC. Encoded protein: CASSQDWDQDTQY. The entire CDR3 is CASSQDWDQDTQYF.

As to this clone: Mouse names are used for the genes. The read gets to within 1 residue of the CDR3 end, and the germline J gene fills in the rest. The rearrangement uses TRBV31 and TRBJ2-7; 8 bases align to TRBD1. Trimming at V came to 0 bases and at J to 2 bases, leaving 0 bases not matched to a gene. Germline-derived CDR1 and CDR2 are GKSSPN and SITVG. CDR3 size: 13 residues. The sequenced part of the CDR3 DNA is TGTGCCTGGAGTCTACAGGGGGCCTATGAACAGTAC. This gives the protein CAWSLQGAYEQY. The whole CDR3 reads CAWSLQGAYEQYF.

Remarks on this clone: Mouse gene names and germline throughout. The read comes to an end 1 residue before the CDR3 does, leaving the germline J gene to fill in the end. This rearrangement joins TRBV5 to TRBJ2-3; D may be TRBD1 (6 bases). Between the trimmed V and J ends, which lost 1 base and 0 bases, there was a span of 11 bases. Germline CDR1 and CDR2: LGHNA and YNLKQL (reference sequence). This CDR3 region has 16 residues. The sequenced part of the CDR3 DNA is TGTGCCAGCAGCCAAGGGACAGCTACTAGTGCAGAAACGCTGTAT. Translation: CASSQGTATSAETLY. The full CDR3 protein reads CASSQGTATSAETLYF.

This clone has a handful of counts. The gene names given are mouse names. The read halts 1 residue ahead of the CDR3 end, with the missing end drawn from the germline J gene. V and J are TRBV2 and TRBJ1-3; no firm D call. The CDR3 contains 14 residues. Germline V gene sequence: CDR1 LGHNA, CDR2 YSYQKL. The ends were cut back, 1 base at V and 0 bases at J, with 4 bases in the middle. The CDR3 bases that were read are TGTGCCAGCAGCCAAGCCAGTTCTGGAAATACGCTCTAT. This encodes CASSQASSGNTLY. The whole CDR3 region reads CASSQASSGNTLYF.

This clone was recorded once. Gene names are the mouse ones. Sequencing ends 1 residue short of the CDR3 end; the germline J gene provides the rest. The chain links TRBV4 to TRBJ1-6; D gene uncertain. TRBJ1-6 is assigned to the ORF class and has an uncertain function. V lost 5 bases, J lost 0 bases, and 8 bases lay in between. The CDR3 is 15 residues long. Germline-derived CDR1 and CDR2 are LGHDT and YNNKQL (reference sequence). Incomplete CDR3 DNA: TGTGCCAGCAGCCAACAAAATTCCTATAATTCGCCCCTCTAC. Translating it yields CASSQQNSYNSPLY. The entire CDR3 is CASSQQNSYNSPLYF.

On this clone: Gene names and germline match the mouse. The CDR3 end falls 1 residue outside the read, so it is completed with the germline J gene. The rearrangement links TRBV13-2 to TRBJ2-4, with D perhaps TRBD1 (7 bases). V dropped 5 bases and J dropped 8 bases, with 15 bases sitting between them. Germline V gene sequence: CDR1 NNHNN, CDR2 SYGAGS (reference sequence). This CDR3 has 13 amino acids. The part of the CDR3 DNA that was read is TGTGCCAGCGGACATAGGGGGCAGGGCACCTTGTAC. This encodes CASGHRGQGTLY. From start to end, the CDR3 is CASGHRGQGTLYF.

As regards this clone: Mouse gene names apply. The missing CDR3 end, 1 residue past where the read stops, is filled in from the germline J gene. The chain recombines TRBV29 with TRBJ2-2; 7 bases align to TRBD2. The CDR3 extends over 16 amino acids. With 5 bases clipped from V and 0 bases from J, the junction kept 6 bases outside the gene matches. CDR1 and CDR2 from the germline V gene are MSHET and SYDVDS. The CDR3 DNA, read in part, is TGTGCTAGCAGTCCTACTGGGGAGGCAAACACCGGGCAGCTCTAC. Encoded protein: CASSPTGEANTGQLY. The whole CDR3 sequence reads CASSPTGEANTGQLYF.

Worth noting for this clone: Mouse names are used for the genes. The read comes to an end 1 residue before the CDR3 does, leaving the germline J gene to fill in the end. The chain combines TRBV13-2 with TRBJ1-4; 10 bases agree with TRBD1. The CDR3 covers 14 residues. V shed 5 bases, J shed 2 bases, and the junction held 0 bases outside the gene matches. CDR1 and CDR2 from the germline V gene are NNHNN and SYGAGS (reference sequence). The CDR3 sequence: CASGTGGSNERLFF. CDR3 DNA, as far as it was read: TGTGCCAGCGGGACAGGGGGCTCCAACGAAAGATTATTT.

Only a few counts were recorded for this clone. Gene names are the mouse ones. The CDR3 end lies 1 residue beyond the end of the read and is filled in from the germline J gene. The chain has TRBV13-1 and TRBJ2-7; D is unclear. V lost 1 base and J 4 bases, leaving 6 bases between the germline ends. The length of the CDR3 is 12 residues. The V gene's germline CDR1 is NSHNY and CDR2 SYGAGN. CDR3: CASSDKGYEQYF. The DNA read from the CDR3 is TGTGCCAGCAGTGATAAGGGTTATGAACAGTAC.

Regarding this clone: Germline and genes here are mouse. The read gets to within 1 residue of the CDR3 end, and the germline J gene fills in the rest. The V gene is TRBV14, the J gene TRBJ2-4; D gene uncertain. Germline CDR1 is SGHDT and CDR2 is FRDEAV. Trimming stripped 5 bases from V and 5 bases from J, with 6 bases between. There are 11 residues in the CDR3. CDR3 DNA (partial): TGTGCCAGCAGCTACAGAAACACCTTGTAC. It yields the protein CASSYRNTLY. The full CDR3 reads CASSYRNTLYF.

Worth noting for this clone: Mouse germline and gene names are used. The part of the CDR3 DNA that was read is TGTGCCTGGAGTCCATTCTGGGGGGGTCAAAACACCTTGTAC. It codes for CAWSPFWGGQNTLY. The CDR3 in full is CAWSPFWGGQNTLYF. V and J are TRBV31 and TRBJ2-4; 8 nucleotides line up with TRBD2. The read comes to an end 1 residue before the CDR3 does, leaving the germline J gene to fill in the end. This CDR3 has 15 amino acids. With V trimmed by 1 base and J by 1 base, 4 bases remained unmatched. The V gene's germline CDR1 is GKSSPN and CDR2 SITVG. Full variable domain (missing parts from reference TRBV31 and TRBJ2-4): AQTIHQWPVAEIKAVGSPLSLGCTIKGKSSPNLYWYWQATGGTLQQLFYSITVGQVESVVQLNLSASRPKDDQFILSTEKLLLSHSGFYLCAWSPFWGGQNTLYFGAGTRLSVL.

This clone has only a few counts. Gene names and germline match the mouse. The read terminates 1 residue before the CDR3 end, so the remaining end is supplied by the germline J gene. V is TRBV2 and J is TRBJ1-4; the D is unclear. Germline V gene sequence: CDR1 LGHNA, CDR2 YSYQKL. Trimming removed 0 bases at V and 0 bases at J, with 5 bases between. The CDR3 totals 15 residues. CDR3 amino acids: CASSQEGISNERLFF. Partial CDR3 DNA: TGTGCCAGCAGCCAAGAGGGGATTTCCAACGAAAGATTATTT.

Comments on this clone: Gene names refer to mouse genes. The read terminates 1 residue before the CDR3 end, so the remaining end is supplied by the germline J gene. The V and J genes are TRBV13-2 and TRBJ1-2; TRBD1 aligns across 9 bases. Germline V gene data show CDR1 as NNHNN and CDR2 as SYGAGS (reference sequence). The CDR3 runs to 15 residues. V shed 3 bases, J shed 2 bases, and the junction held 5 bases outside the gene matches. The CDR3 sequence: CASGVVGTGNSDYTF. CDR3 bases read: TGTGCCAGCGGTGTCGTCGGGACAGGGAACTCCGACTACACC.